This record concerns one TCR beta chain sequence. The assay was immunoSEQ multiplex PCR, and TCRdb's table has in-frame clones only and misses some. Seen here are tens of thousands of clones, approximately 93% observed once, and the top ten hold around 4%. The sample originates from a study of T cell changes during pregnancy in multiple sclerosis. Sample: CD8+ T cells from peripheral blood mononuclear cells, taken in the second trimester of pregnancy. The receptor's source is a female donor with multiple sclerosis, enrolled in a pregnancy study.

CDR3 bases: TGTGCCAGCAGCTTGTCCCCCGGGAATGGCTACACCTTC. It codes for CASSLSPGNGYTF. The V gene is TRBV5-5, the J gene TRBJ1-2; no definite D call. Trimming shortened V by 1 base and J by 6 bases, and 10 bases separated the two germline ends. Germline CDR1 SGHKS, CDR2 YYEKEE (reference sequence). This CDR3 has 13 residues.